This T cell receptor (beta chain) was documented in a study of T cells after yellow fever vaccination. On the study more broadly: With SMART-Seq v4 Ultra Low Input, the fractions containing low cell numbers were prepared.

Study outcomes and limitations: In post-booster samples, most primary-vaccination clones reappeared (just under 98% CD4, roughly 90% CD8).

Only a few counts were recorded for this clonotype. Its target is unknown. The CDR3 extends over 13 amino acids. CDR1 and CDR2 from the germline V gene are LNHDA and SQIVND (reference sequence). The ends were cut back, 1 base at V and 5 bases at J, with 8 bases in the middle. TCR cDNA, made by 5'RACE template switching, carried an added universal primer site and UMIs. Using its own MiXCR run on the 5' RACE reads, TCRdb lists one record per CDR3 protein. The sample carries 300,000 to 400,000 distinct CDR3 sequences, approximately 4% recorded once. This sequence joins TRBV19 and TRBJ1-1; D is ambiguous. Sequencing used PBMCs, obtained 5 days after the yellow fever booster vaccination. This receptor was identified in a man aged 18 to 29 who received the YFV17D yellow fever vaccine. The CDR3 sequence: CASSIVGDTEAFF. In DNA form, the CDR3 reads TGTGCCAGTAGTATAGTCGGGGATACTGAAGCTTTCTTT.